Listed below are T cell receptor beta chains from one sample, sequenced in a study of lymphopenia after photon versus proton radiotherapy. TCRdb keeps only in-frame clones here, not all; method: immunoSEQ multiplex PCR. The repertoire includes some 40,000 clones, roughly 90% of them detected once, and approximately 14% sits in the top ten. Material: peripheral blood, obtained from a patient treated with photon-based radiotherapy. All receptors derive from a man aged 55 to 70 with cholangiocarcinoma. Each CDR3 is given with its conserved first and last residue. A D gene is named only where the DNA matches it firmly. The size of a clone is reported for some rows only, either as once, few or many, or as a class for expanded clones.

V gene	D gene	clone size	J gene	CDR3 protein	CDR3 DNA
TRBV5-1	.	.	TRBJ2-1	CASSLAEGHEQFF	TGCGCCAGCAGCTTGGCGGAAGGTCATGAGCAGTTCTTC
TRBV6-4	.	.	TRBJ2-7	CASSIDGTRAYEQYF	TGTGCCAGCAGTATAGACGGGACCAGAGCCTACGAGCAGTACTTC
TRBV19	.	.	TRBJ2-7	CASSIQTGNYEQYF	TGTGCCAGTAGTATCCAGACAGGAAACTACGAGCAGTACTTC
TRBV7-9	.	.	TRBJ1-4	CASSFSQDNEKLFF	TGTGCCAGCAGCTTTAGCCAGGATAATGAAAAACTGTTTTTT
TRBV28	TRBD2	.	TRBJ2-7	CASSSSLLLAGTYEQYF	TGTGCCAGCAGTTCTTCACTACTACTAGCGGGTACCTACGAGCAGTACTTC
TRBV6-6	.	.	TRBJ2-7	CASSYSPRAYEQYF	TGTGCCAGCAGTTACTCGCCCCGTGCCTACGAGCAGTACTTC
TRBV9	.	.	TRBJ2-1	CASTADRFSSYNEQFF	TGTGCCAGCACCGCTGACAGGTTCTCCTCCTACAATGAGCAGTTCTTC
TRBV7-9	.	.	TRBJ2-1	CASSLKWDNEQFF	TGTGCCAGCAGCTTAAAATGGGACAATGAGCAGTTCTTC
TRBV5-1	.	.	TRBJ2-5	CASSVGTVQETQYF	TGCGCCAGCAGCGTTGGGACGGTCCAAGAGACCCAGTACTTC
TRBV10-3	TRBD1	.	TRBJ1-4	CAISESRQGGNEKLFF	TGTGCCATCAGTGAGTCCAGACAGGGGGGAAATGAAAAACTGTTTTTT
TRBV11-3	TRBD1	.	TRBJ2-3	CASSRTGTTPDTQYF	TGTGCCAGCAGCCGGACAGGAACCACCCCAGATACGCAGTATTTT
TRBV7-6	TRBD2	.	TRBJ2-7	CASSRLAGVTYEQYF	TGTGCCAGCAGCAGACTAGCGGGAGTTACCTACGAGCAGTACTTC
TRBV15	.	.	TRBJ2-7	CATSSSLATSYEQYF	TGTGCCACCAGCAGCAGCCTGGCGACGTCCTACGAGCAGTACTTC
TRBV5-6	.	.	TRBJ2-7	CASSRASSSYEQYF	TGTGCCAGCAGCCGTGCCTCTAGCTCCTACGAGCAGTACTTC
TRBV18	TRBD1	.	TRBJ2-1	CASSHTDGDSEQFF	TGTGCCAGCTCACATACCGATGGGGACAGCGAGCAGTTCTTC
TRBV11-2	.	once	TRBJ2-3	CASSSVGGGGDGADTQYF	TGTGCCAGCAGCTCCGTAGGGGGCGGCGGGGATGGGGCAGATACGCAGTATTTT
TRBV6-5	.	.	TRBJ2-7	CASSYNSGKYEQYF	TGTGCCAGCAGTTACAACAGTGGAAAATACGAGCAGTACTTC
TRBV9	.	.	TRBJ2-7	CASSVAEGNYEQYF	TGTGCCAGCAGCGTAGCTGAGGGAAACTACGAGCAGTACTTC
TRBV2	.	.	TRBJ1-6	CASRITGRDSALHF	TGTGCCAGCAGGATTACAGGGAGAGATTCAGCCCTCCACTTT
TRBV29-1	.	.	TRBJ1-2	CSVEDPGNYGYTF	TGCAGCGTTGAAGATCCCGGTAACTATGGCTACACCTTC
TRBV7-6	.	.	TRBJ2-3	CASSPHLPGQRATQYF	TGTGCCAGCAGCCCCCATCTCCCGGGACAGCGGGCCACGCAGTATTTT
TRBV7-2	TRBD1	.	TRBJ2-3	CASSLADRADTQYF	TGTGCCAGCAGCTTAGCGGACAGGGCAGATACGCAGTATTTT
TRBV11-3	.	.	TRBJ1-2	CASGTNYGYTF	TGTGCCAGCGGGACAAACTATGGCTACACCTTC
TRBV19	TRBD1	.	TRBJ2-6	CASQQGVSNVLTF	TGTGCCAGTCAACAGGGGGTGTCCAACGTCCTGACTTTC
TRBV15	.	.	TRBJ1-5	CATSPLGGPGQPQHF	TGTGCCACCAGCCCCCTGGGAGGACCGGGTCAGCCCCAGCATTTT
TRBV4-3	.	.	TRBJ1-1	CASSQGGDREGNTEAFF	TGCGCCAGCAGCCAAGGGGGGGATCGGGAAGGGAACACTGAAGCTTTCTTT
TRBV27	TRBD1	.	TRBJ2-7	CASPGQNTYEQYF	TGTGCCAGCCCGGGACAGAACACCTACGAGCAGTACTTC
TRBV7-5	.	.	TRBJ2-7	CARSLGGQNYEQYF	TGTGCCAGAAGCTTGGGAGGACAGAACTACGAGCAGTACTTC
TRBV5-1	.	.	TRBJ2-5	CASSLSSINQETQYF	TGCGCCAGCAGCTTGTCAAGTATTAACCAAGAGACCCAGTACTTC
TRBV28	TRBD2	.	TRBJ2-7	CASSLAGGPREQYF	TGTGCCAGCAGTTTAGCGGGGGGGCCGCGGGAGCAGTACTTC
TRBV6-1	.	.	TRBJ1-6	CASSEVGGGRPLHF	TGTGCCAGCAGTGAGGTGGGAGGGGGGAGACCCCTCCACTTT
TRBV6-5	TRBD1	.	TRBJ1-2	CASTGGAYGYTF	TGTGCCAGCACAGGGGGCGCCTATGGCTACACCTTC
TRBV7-8	.	.	TRBJ1-5	CASSLFGDSNRPQHF	TGTGCCAGCAGCTTATTCGGGGATAGCAATCGGCCCCAGCATTTT
TRBV28	.	.	TRBJ1-4	CAVQVTEKLFF	TGTGCCGTGCAAGTTACCGAAAAACTGTTTTTT
TRBV11-2	.	.	TRBJ2-3	CASSLRGYGTDTQYF	TGTGCCAGCAGCTTACGGGGATACGGCACAGATACGCAGTATTTT
TRBV28	.	.	TRBJ2-1	CASSFLSGVPYNEQFF	TGTGCCAGCAGTTTCCTTTCGGGAGTCCCCTACAATGAGCAGTTCTTC
TRBV18	.	.	TRBJ2-1	CASSSQVDLYNEQFF	TGTGCCAGCTCGTCACAGGTGGATCTTTACAATGAGCAGTTCTTC
TRBV28	TRBD1	.	TRBJ2-7	CASSFGTGRDLGEQYF	TGTGCCAGCAGTTTTGGGACAGGTAGGGACCTAGGCGAGCAGTACTTC
TRBV4-3	.	once	TRBJ2-3	CASSQGGVDTQYF	TGCGCCAGCAGCCAAGGTGGGGTGGATACGCAGTATTTT
TRBV18	TRBD1	.	TRBJ2-7	CASSPNRQGAYEQYF	TGTGCCAGCTCACCTAACCGACAGGGGGCTTACGAGCAGTACTTC
TRBV28	.	.	TRBJ1-3	CASSRDNSGNTIYF	TGTGCCAGCAGCCGGGACAACTCTGGAAACACCATATATTTT
TRBV18	.	.	TRBJ1-1	CASSPWDTEAFF	TGTGCCAGCTCACCATGGGACACTGAAGCTTTCTTT
TRBV29-1	TRBD1	.	TRBJ1-1	CSAWTGNTEAFF	TGCAGCGCCTGGACAGGGAACACTGAAGCTTTCTTT